This T cell receptor (beta chain) was retrieved from a study of cytomegalovirus exposure and HLA in healthy donors. General study results and limits: In vitro work confirmed that three CMV-associated chains recognize CMV antigens. Data from an earlier analysis indicated that most TCR beta V segments were productive either about 87% or about 30% of the time. Cytomegalovirus status was reportedly diagnosed by the classifier with high specificity and sensitivity.

This clone was seen a few times. The antigen is not known. With 1 base removed from V and 6 bases from J, the gap between germline ends came to 13 bases. This CDR3 has 14 residues. Germline lookup yields CDR1 SGHVS and CDR2 FQNEAQ. The PCR used 60 Vbeta and 13 Jbeta primers. The assay was immunoSEQ multiplex PCR, and TCRdb's table has in-frame clones only and misses some. The sample shows roughly 100,000 clones, more than 60% of them seen only once. The sequenced sample consisted of PBMCs. The chain uses TRBV7-8 and TRBJ2-7; D unclear. This TCR was sampled from a woman between 35 and 50 years old in good health and CMV-seropositive. As DNA, the CDR3 is TGTGCCAGCAGCTTAGAGGTGGGCCGAGCCGAGCAGTACTTC. Protein: CASSLEVGRAEQYF. The full variable domain, its missing parts supplied by reference TRBV7-8 and TRBJ2-7, is GAGVSQSPRYKVAKRGQDVALRCDPISGHVSLFWYQQALGQGPEFLTYFQNEAQLDKSGLPSDRFFAERPEGSVSTLKIQRTQQEDSAVYLCASSLEVGRAEQYFGPGTRLTVT.